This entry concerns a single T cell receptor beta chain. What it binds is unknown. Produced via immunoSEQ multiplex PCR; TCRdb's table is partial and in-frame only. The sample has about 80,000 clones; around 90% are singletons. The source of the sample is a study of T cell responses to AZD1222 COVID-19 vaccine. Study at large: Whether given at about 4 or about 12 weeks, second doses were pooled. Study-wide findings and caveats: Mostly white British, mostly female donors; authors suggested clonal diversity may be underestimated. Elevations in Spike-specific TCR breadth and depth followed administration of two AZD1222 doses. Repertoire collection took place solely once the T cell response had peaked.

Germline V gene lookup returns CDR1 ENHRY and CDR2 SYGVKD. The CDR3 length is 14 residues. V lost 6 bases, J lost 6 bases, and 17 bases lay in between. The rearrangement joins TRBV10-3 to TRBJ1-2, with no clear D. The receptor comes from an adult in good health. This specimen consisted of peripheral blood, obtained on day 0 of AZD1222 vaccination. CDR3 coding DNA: TGTGCCATCAGAGGCACGCAGCAAGGGAATGGCTACACCTTC. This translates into CAIRGTQQGNGYTF.